The rows below give T cell receptor beta chains drawn from one sample of a study of Ad26.COV2.S vaccination and SARS-CoV-2 variants. Measured with immunoSEQ multiplex PCR; TCRdb has only the in-frame clones, and not every one. The sample holds some 320,000 clones, more than 70% seen once. Sequenced here: peripheral blood, sampled in a trial of Ad26.COV2.S vaccine versus placebo. Receptor source: a person between 18 and 60 years old who received the Ad26.COV2.S COVID-19 vaccine or a placebo. The CDR3 runs from the conserved cysteine through the conserved F or W. A D gene is named only where the DNA matches it firmly. Clone size appears in some rows only: once, few, many, or a class for an expanded clone.

j_call d_call v_call clone_size cdr3_nt cdr3_aa
TRBJ1-1 NA TRBV15 NA TGTGCCACCAGCAGAGATTTGGGCAGGGGAGCTGAAGCTTTCTTT CATSRDLGRGAEAFF
TRBJ1-1 NA TRBV19 NA TGTGCCAGTAGTATCGGGGGGGGAATCACTGAAGCTTTCTTT CASSIGGGITEAFF
TRBJ1-5 NA TRBV6-6 NA TGTGCCAGCAGTTCGACCGATGTTTTACAGCCCCAGCATTTT CASSSTDVLQPQHF
TRBJ1-5 NA TRBV6-6 once TGTGCCAGCAGTTTTCTTAGCAATCAGCCCCAGCATTTT CASSFLSNQPQHF
TRBJ2-7 TRBD1 TRBV9 NA TGTGCCAGCAGCGTAGCTTGGGGACAGGGGGCGAACGAGCAGTACTTC CASSVAWGQGANEQYF
TRBJ1-4 NA TRBV11-2 NA TGTGCCAGCAGCTTAGAGGGTGGCAGGAATGAAAAACTGTTTTTT CASSLEGGRNEKLFF
TRBJ1-2 TRBD1 TRBV5-4 once TGTGCCAGCAGCGTGGGCGGACAGGGCGCGAACTATGGCTACACCTTC CASSVGGQGANYGYTF
TRBJ2-5 NA TRBV6-2/TRBV6-3 few TGTGCCAGCAGTTATTCCGCAGGGGTGGTGGAGACCCAGTACTTC CASSYSAGVVETQYF
TRBJ2-7 NA TRBV5-4 NA TGTGCCAGCAGCTTGCGGGCAGGGAAAGAATCGCAGTACTTC CASSLRAGKESQYF
TRBJ1-1 TRBD1 TRBV7-3 NA TGTGCCAGCAGCTTAAGGGGACAGGGAGGCACTGAAGCTTTCTTT CASSLRGQGGTEAFF
TRBJ1-2 TRBD1 TRBV30 once TGTGCCTGGAGTGTATACCCCACCGGGACAGGGGTTGGTGGCTACACCTTC CAWSVYPTGTGVGGYTF
TRBJ1-6 NA TRBV10-2 few TGCGCCAGCAGTGAAAAACAAGGGGGCTATAATTCACCCCTCCACTTT CASSEKQGGYNSPLHF
TRBJ1-2 TRBD1 TRBV30 NA TGTGCCTGGAGTGTCTCTCGGACAGGGGGCGAGGACACCTTC CAWSVSRTGGEDTF
TRBJ2-1 NA TRBV4-1 NA TGCGCCAGCAGCCCGCTCCCTTCCGTGGACCCAGTCGGCTATGAGCAGTTCTTC CASSPLPSVDPVGYEQFF
TRBJ2-1 NA TRBV5-1 NA TGCGCCAGCAGCTTGCCTGTTTTCAATGAGCAGTTCTTC CASSLPVFNEQFF
TRBJ2-5 NA TRBV5-8 NA TGTGCCAGCAGACCCCTGGTCCAAGAGACCCAGTACTTC CASRPLVQETQYF
TRBJ2-2 TRBD1 TRBV25-1 NA TGTGCCAGCAGTCAATTGGACAGGGCAAACACCGGGGAGCTGTTTTTT CASSQLDRANTGELFF
TRBJ1-1 NA TRBV5-4 NA TGTGCCAGCAGCTTTCAGGGAGTGAAGGTGAATGAAGCTTTCTTT CASSFQGVKVNEAFF
TRBJ1-1 NA TRBV9 NA TGTGCCAGCAGCAGGGAGGACACTGAAGCTTTCTTT CASSREDTEAFF
TRBJ1-1 NA TRBV5-1 NA TGCGCCAGCAGCCCGGGAGCGAACACTGAAGCTTTCTTT CASSPGANTEAFF
TRBJ2-5 NA TRBV14 NA TGTGCCAGCAGCCAAGGTTTTACCCAAGAGACCCAGTACTTC CASSQGFTQETQYF
TRBJ2-7 TRBD1 TRBV7-2 NA TGTGCCAGCAGCTGGGGACAGAGCTACGAGCAGTACTTC CASSWGQSYEQYF
TRBJ1-2 TRBD1 TRBV7-2 NA TGTGCCAGCAGCTTAGTCTTTCGCAGGGGGGCTTTTACTAACTATGGCTACACCTTC CASSLVFRRGAFTNYGYTF
TRBJ2-1 TRBD2 TRBV10-3 NA TGTGCCATCAAGCTAGCGGGGGGGTGGGATGAGCAGTTCTTC CAIKLAGGWDEQFF
TRBJ1-1 NA TRBV5-1 NA TGCGCCAGCAGCTTTATCAGGGGGAACACTGAAGCTTTCTTT CASSFIRGNTEAFF
TRBJ1-1 TRBD1 TRBV19 NA TGTGCCAGTAGTTCCGGGACAGCGAACACTGAAGCTTTCTTT CASSSGTANTEAFF
TRBJ1-1 NA TRBV11-2 NA TGTGCCAGCAGCCGGACAGTGAACACTGAAGCTTTCTTT CASSRTVNTEAFF
TRBJ1-5 NA TRBV30 NA TGTGCCTGGACCGACACGAATCTAAATCAGCCCCAGCATTTT CAWTDTNLNQPQHF
TRBJ2-3 NA TRBV30 NA TGTGCCTGGAGTGTTCGGACTTTTAGCACAGATACGCAGTATTTT CAWSVRTFSTDTQYF
TRBJ2-1 NA TRBV5-1 NA TGCGCCAGCAGCTTGGCACACAGCTCCTACAATGAGCAGTTCTTC CASSLAHSSYNEQFF
TRBJ1-2 NA TRBV20-1 NA TGCAGTGCTAGTTCCTTCGGTACGGCTAACTATGGCTACACCTTC CSASSFGTANYGYTF
TRBJ2-5 NA TRBV7-2 NA TGTGCCAGCAGCCCCCTCGCGACCCAGTACTTC CASSPLATQYF
TRBJ2-7 NA TRBV19 NA TGTGCCAGTAGTACATCGAGTAGGCCCCCCATATACGAGCAGTACTTC CASSTSSRPPIYEQYF
TRBJ1-4 NA TRBV6-6 NA TGTGCCGCAGCCGGAGCAACTAATGAAAAACTGTTTTTT CAAAGATNEKLFF
TRBJ1-5 NA TRBV5-1 NA TGCGCCAGCAGCTTGACAGGGAATAGCAATCAGCCCCAGCATTTT CASSLTGNSNQPQHF
TRBJ2-7 NA TRBV4-1 NA TGCGCCAGCAGCCAATTCCCTCTAGCCCACGAAACCTACGAGCAGTACTTC CASSQFPLAHETYEQYF
TRBJ2-7 NA TRBV5-6 NA TGTGCCAGCAGCTTGGTGACTAGCTACGAGCAGTACTTC CASSLVTSYEQYF
TRBJ1-4 NA TRBV4-3 NA TGCGCCAGCCGGGGGATGGCTAATGAAAAACTGTTTTTT CASRGMANEKLFF
TRBJ2-4 NA TRBV21-1 once TGTGCCAGCATCAAATCCGGGACAGGGGATTACATTCAGTACTTC CASIKSGTGDYIQYF
TRBJ1-5 TRBD1 TRBV28 NA TGTGCCAGCAGTTTGGACAGGGGTAGCAATCAGCCCCAGCATTTT CASSLDRGSNQPQHF
TRBJ2-1 NA TRBV19 NA TGTGCCAGTAGGACGACAGGCCTCAAAACCTACAATGAGCAGTTCTTC CASRTTGLKTYNEQFF
TRBJ1-5 TRBD1 TRBV6-5 NA TGTGCCAGCAATTCTCAGGGGGCTGGGAATCAGCCCCAGCATTTT CASNSQGAGNQPQHF
TRBJ2-3 NA TRBV9 NA TGTGCCAGCAGCGTCCGAAGGGCAGATACGCAGTATTTT CASSVRRADTQYF
TRBJ1-4 TRBD1 TRBV7-8 once TGTGCCAGCAGCTTATCGACAGGGGTCGGTGAAAAACTGTTTTTT CASSLSTGVGEKLFF
TRBJ2-7 TRBD1 TRBV10-3 NA TGTGCCATCAGGGGGGACAGGGACACCTACGAGCAGTACTTC CAIRGDRDTYEQYF
TRBJ1-2 NA TRBV12-3/TRBV12-4 NA TGTGCCAGCAGTTTTTGGGGGCAAGGCTACACCTTC CASSFWGQGYTF
TRBJ1-4 TRBD1 TRBV9 NA TGTGCCAGCAGCGTAGGGCCCGGACAGGGAGATGAAAAACTGTTTTTT CASSVGPGQGDEKLFF
TRBJ1-6 TRBD1 TRBV30 once TGTGCCTGGAACGGTGCGGGACAGGGCTATAATTCACCCCTCCACTTT CAWNGAGQGYNSPLHF
TRBJ2-5 NA TRBV7-6 NA TGTGCCAGCAGCCTAACGAGCCAAACCTCAGGGGTGGAGACCCAGTACTTC CASSLTSQTSGVETQYF
TRBJ1-1 NA TRBV7-2 NA TGTGCCAGCAGCCGAGGGCACAGGGTTGAAGCTTTCTTT CASSRGHRVEAFF